These T cell receptor beta chains were read from a single sample in a study of T cell repertoires in cytomegalovirus infection. One entry per CDR3 protein, called by TCRdb with MiXCR from the reads. The sample contains 650,000 to 850,000 distinct CDR3 sequences, roughly 29% of which appear only once. For these receptors, no antigen is known. Sample: cultured CD8+ T cells from PBMCs, taken from culture after CMV antigen stimulation. These receptor sequences come from a human donor in good health (CMV status not recorded). Some clones in this sample may be carry-over from other donors' samples. Each CDR3 is given with its conserved first and last residue. Fields, in order: D gene, J gene, clone size, V gene, CDR3 length, CDR3 protein, CDR3 DNA. D genes are given only for firm matches. The size of a clone is reported for some rows only, either as once, few or many, or as a class for expanded clones.

-	TRBJ1-6	-	TRBV27	14	CASSFGTLNSPLHF	TGTGCCAGCAGTTTCGGGACCCTCAATTCACCCCTCCACTTT
-	TRBJ2-5	few	TRBV5-5	15	CASSLRSGKQETQYF	TGTGCCAGCAGCTTGAGGTCAGGGAAACAAGAGACCCAGTACTTC
-	TRBJ1-1	many	TRBV12-3/TRBV12-4	15	CASSFFPGDDTEAFF	TGTGCCAGCAGTTTTTTTCCAGGCGATGACACTGAAGCTTTCTTT
-	TRBJ1-2	few	TRBV5-6	14	CASSLEGTFYGYTF	TGTGCCAGCAGCTTGGAAGGGACATTCTATGGCTACACCTTC
-	TRBJ2-5	few	TRBV7-2	12	CASSSAKETQYF	TGTGCCAGCAGCTCCGCCAAAGAGACCCAGTACTTC
-	TRBJ2-1	many	TRBV19	12	CASSRGYNEQFF	TGTGCCAGTAGTCGGGGGTACAATGAGCAGTTCTTC
-	TRBJ2-3	many	TRBV7-2	11	CASSSPGGPYF	TGTGCCAGCAGCTCCCCCGGGGGGCCGTATTTT
-	TRBJ1-2	-	TRBV7-9	16	CASSFLNLAVHGGYTF	TGTGCCAGCAGCTTCCTTAATCTTGCTGTGCATGGTGGCTACACCTTC
TRBD1	TRBJ2-3	-	TRBV5-1	15	CASTGDSQSPDTQYF	TGCGCCAGCACAGGGGACAGCCAGAGTCCAGATACGCAGTATTTT
-	TRBJ2-2	-	TRBV7-6	15	CASSLTRGNTGELFF	TGTGCCAGCAGCTTAACCAGGGGGAACACCGGGGAGCTGTTTTTT
-	TRBJ1-1	few	TRBV6-5	14	CASSYQGLGAEAFF	TGTGCCAGCAGTTACCAGGGACTAGGGGCTGAAGCTTTCTTT